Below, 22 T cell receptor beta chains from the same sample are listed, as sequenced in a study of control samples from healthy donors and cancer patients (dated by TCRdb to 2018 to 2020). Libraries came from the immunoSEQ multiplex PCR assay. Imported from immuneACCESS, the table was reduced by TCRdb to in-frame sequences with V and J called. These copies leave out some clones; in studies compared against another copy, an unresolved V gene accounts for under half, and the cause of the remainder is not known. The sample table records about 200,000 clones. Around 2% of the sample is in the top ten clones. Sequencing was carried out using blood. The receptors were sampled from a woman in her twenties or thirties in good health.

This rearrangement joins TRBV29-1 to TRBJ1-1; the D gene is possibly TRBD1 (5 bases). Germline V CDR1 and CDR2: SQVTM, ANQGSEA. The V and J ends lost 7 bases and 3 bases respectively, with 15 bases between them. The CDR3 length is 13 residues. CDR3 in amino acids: CSAGGEWDTEAFF. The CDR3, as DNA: TGCAGCGCCGGAGGGGAATGGGACACTGAAGCTTTCTTT.

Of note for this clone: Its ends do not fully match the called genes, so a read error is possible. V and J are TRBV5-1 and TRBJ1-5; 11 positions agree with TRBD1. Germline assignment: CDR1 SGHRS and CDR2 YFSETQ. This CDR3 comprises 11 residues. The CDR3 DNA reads TGCGCCAGCAGCTTGGAGGGGACAGGGGGTTTT. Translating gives CASSLEGTGGF.

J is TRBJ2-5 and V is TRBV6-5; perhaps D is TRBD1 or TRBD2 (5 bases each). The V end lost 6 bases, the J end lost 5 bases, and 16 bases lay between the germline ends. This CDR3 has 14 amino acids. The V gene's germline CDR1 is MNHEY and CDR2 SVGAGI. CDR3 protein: CASRGRNFPETQYF. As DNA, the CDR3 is TGTGCCAGCAGGGGACGGAACTTTCCGGAGACCCAGTACTTC.

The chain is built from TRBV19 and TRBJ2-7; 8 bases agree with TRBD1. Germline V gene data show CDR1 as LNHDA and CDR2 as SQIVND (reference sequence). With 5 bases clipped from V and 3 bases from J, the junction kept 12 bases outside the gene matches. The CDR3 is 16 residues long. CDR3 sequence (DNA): TGTGCCAGTAGTTCCGCCTCAGGGGGCGGTTTCTACGAGCAGTACTTC. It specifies CASSSASGGGFYEQYF.

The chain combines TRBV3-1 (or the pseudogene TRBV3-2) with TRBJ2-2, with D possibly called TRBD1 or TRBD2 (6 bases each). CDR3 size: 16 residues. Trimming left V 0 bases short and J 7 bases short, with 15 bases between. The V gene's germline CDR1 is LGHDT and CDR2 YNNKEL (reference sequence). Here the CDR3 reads CASSQDTGALGGELFF. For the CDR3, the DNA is TGTGCCAGCAGCCAAGATACGGGGGCCCTTGGCGGGGAGCTGTTTTTT.

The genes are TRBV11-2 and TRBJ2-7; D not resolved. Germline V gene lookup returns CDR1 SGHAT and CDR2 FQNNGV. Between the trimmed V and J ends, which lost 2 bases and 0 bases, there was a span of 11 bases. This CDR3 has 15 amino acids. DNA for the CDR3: TGTGCCAGCAGCTTATTCTCGGATAGCTCCTACGAGCAGTACTTC. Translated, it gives CASSLFSDSSYEQYF.

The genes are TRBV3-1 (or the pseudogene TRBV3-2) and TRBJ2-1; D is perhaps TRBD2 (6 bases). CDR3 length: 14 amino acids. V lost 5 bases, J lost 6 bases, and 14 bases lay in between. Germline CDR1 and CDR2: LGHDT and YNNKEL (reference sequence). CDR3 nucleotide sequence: TGTGCCAGCAGCTTTTCCTCGGGGGTCAATGAGCAGTTCTTC. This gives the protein CASSFSSGVNEQFF.

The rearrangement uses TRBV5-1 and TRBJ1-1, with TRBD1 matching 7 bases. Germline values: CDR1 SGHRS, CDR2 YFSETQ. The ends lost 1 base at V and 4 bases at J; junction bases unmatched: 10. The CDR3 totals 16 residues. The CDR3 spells CASSLTPRQGGTEAFF. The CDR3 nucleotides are TGCGCCAGCAGCTTGACCCCTCGGCAGGGGGGCACTGAAGCTTTCTTT.

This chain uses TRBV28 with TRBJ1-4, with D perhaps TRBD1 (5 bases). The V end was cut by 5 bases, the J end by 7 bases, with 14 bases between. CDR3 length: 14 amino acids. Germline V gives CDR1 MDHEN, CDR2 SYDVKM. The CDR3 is CASSPWGAGEKLFF. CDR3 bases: TGTGCCAGCAGTCCGTGGGGCGCGGGTGAAAAACTGTTTTTT.

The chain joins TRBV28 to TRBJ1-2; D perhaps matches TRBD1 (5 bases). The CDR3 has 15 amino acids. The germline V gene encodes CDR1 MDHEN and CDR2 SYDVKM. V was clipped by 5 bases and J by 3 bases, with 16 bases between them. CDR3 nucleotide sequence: TGTGCCAGCAGTCAGACAGCACCTCTAGACTATGGCTACACCTTC. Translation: CASSQTAPLDYGYTF.

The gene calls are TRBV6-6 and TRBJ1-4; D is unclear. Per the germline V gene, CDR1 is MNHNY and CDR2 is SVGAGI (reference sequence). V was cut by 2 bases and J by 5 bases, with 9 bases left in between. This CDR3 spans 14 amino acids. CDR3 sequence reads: CASSYGRRNEKLFF. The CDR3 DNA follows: TGTGCCAGCAGTTACGGGCGGCGAAATGAAAAACTGTTTTTT.

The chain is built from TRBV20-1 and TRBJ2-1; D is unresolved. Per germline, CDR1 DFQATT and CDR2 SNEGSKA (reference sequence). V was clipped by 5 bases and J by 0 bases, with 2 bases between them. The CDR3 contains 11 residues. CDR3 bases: TGCAGTGCTCCCTCCTACAATGAGCAGTTCTTC. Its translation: CSAPSYNEQFF.

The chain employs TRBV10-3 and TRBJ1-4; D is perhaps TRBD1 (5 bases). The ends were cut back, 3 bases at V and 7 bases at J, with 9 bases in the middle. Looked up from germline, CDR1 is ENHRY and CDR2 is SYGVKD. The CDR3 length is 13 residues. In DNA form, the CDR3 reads TGTGCCATCAGTGACAGGGAGGGTGAAAAACTGTTTTTT. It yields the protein CAISDREGEKLFF.

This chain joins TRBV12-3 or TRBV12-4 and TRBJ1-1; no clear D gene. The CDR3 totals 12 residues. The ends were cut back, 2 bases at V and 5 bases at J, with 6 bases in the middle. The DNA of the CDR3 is TGTGCCAGCAGTTTAAGTCGTACTGAAGCTTTCTTT. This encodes CASSLSRTEAFF.

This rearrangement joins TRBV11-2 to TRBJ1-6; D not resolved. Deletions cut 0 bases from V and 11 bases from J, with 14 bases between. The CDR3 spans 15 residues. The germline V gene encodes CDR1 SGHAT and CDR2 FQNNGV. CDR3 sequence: CASSLERAAGAPLHF. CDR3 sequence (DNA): TGTGCCAGCAGCTTAGAGAGGGCAGCCGGGGCACCCCTCCACTTT.

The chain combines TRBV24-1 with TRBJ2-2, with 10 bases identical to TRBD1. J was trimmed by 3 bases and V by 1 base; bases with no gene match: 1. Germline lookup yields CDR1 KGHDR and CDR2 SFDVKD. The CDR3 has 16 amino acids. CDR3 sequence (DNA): TGTGCCACCAGTGATTTAGGACAGGGGGACACCGGGGAGCTGTTTTTT. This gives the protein CATSDLGQGDTGELFF.

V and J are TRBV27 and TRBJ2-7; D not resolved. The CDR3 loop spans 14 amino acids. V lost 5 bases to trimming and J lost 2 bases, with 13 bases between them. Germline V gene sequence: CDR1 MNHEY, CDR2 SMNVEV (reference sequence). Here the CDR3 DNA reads TGTGCCAGCAGTACCCAAGACAAAACCTACGAGCAGTACTTC. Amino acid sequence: CASSTQDKTYEQYF.

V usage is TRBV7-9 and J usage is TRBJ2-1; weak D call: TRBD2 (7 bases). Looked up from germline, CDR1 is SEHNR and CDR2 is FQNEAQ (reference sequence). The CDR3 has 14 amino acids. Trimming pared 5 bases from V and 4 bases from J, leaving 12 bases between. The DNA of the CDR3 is TGTGCCAGCAGCAGAGGGGGGGCATACAATGAGCAGTTCTTC. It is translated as CASSRGGAYNEQFF.

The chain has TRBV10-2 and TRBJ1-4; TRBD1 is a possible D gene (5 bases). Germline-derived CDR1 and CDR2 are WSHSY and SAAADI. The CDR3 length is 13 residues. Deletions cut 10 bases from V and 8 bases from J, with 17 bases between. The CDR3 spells CATRDLVLEKLFF. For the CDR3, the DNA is TGCGCCACCCGGGACCTCGTCCTCGAAAAACTGTTTTTT.

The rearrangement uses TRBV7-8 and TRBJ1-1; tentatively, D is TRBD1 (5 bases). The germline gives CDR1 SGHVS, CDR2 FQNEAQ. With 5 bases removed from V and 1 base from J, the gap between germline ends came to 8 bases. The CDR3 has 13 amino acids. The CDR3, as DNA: TGTGCCAGCAGCCGAGGACAGAACACTGAAGCTTTCTTT. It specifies CASSRGQNTEAFF.

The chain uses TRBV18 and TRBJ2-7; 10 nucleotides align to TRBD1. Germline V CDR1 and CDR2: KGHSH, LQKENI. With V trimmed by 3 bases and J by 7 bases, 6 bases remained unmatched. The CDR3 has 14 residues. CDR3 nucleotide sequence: TGTGCCAGCTCACCCGACAGGGGGCAAGGTGAGCAGTACTTC. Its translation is CASSPDRGQGEQYF.

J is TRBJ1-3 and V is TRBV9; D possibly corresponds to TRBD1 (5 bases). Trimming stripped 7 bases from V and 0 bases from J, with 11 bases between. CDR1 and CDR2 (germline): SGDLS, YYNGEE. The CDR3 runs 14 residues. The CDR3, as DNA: TGTGCCAGCGGGGCCCAGAGCTCTGGAAACACCATATATTTT. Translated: CASGAQSSGNTIYF.